This T cell receptor (beta chain) was captured by sequencing in a study of cytomegalovirus exposure and HLA in healthy donors. For the study at large: As an earlier analysis found, some 180 million T cells yielded some 120 million unique TCR beta sequences.

Trimming pared 6 bases from V and 4 bases from J, leaving 18 bases between. This CDR3 has 15 residues. Per germline, CDR1 SNHLY and CDR2 FYNNEI. With 60 Vbeta and 13 Jbeta primers, the PCR was carried out. Measured with immunoSEQ multiplex PCR; TCRdb has only the in-frame clones, and not every one. The sample has approximately 140,000 clones, about 76% seen once. The sequenced sample consisted of PBMCs. This rearrangement joins TRBV2 to TRBJ2-5, with unresolved D. This sequence was found in a man younger than 30 in good health and CMV-seronegative. CDR3 nucleotide sequence: TGTGCCAGCAGCCATACTGAATGGCGAGGAGAGACCCAGTACTTC. As protein: CASSHTEWRGETQYF.